This record concerns one TCR beta chain sequence. Its antigen is currently unknown. This specimen comes from a study of vaccination and CD4 T cells after COVID-19. Study-wide context: Subjects got two shots of BNT162b2 or mRNA-1273 vaccine. The post-COVID sampling time was a median roughly 100 days after diagnosis, ranging from 35 to 161.

Study-wide results and limits: In median terms, SARS-CoV-2-reactive clonotypes went from about 20 to 38, a nonsignificant rise. A median of around 90% of reactive clones, in convalescent patients, became evident only post-vaccination.

The V gene lost 2 bases and the J gene lost 0 bases, with 10 bases spanning the gap. Per germline, CDR1 SGHVS and CDR2 FQNEAQ. The CDR3 runs 16 residues. Each CDR3 protein gets one entry after TCRdb re-called the PCR reads with MiXCR. Of fewer than 20,000 distinct CDR3 sequences listed, around two thirds are singletons. Sequencing was performed on CD4+ T cells from blood, taken before SARS-CoV-2 vaccination. This chain uses TRBV7-8 with TRBJ2-2; TRBD2 might be the D (5 bases). The clonotype originates from a human donor who had recovered from COVID-19. This CDR3 reads CASSLSRVANTGELFF. The CDR3 coding sequence is TGTGCCAGCAGCTTATCGAGGGTTGCGAACACCGGGGAGCTGTTTTTT. Using reference TRBV7-8 and TRBJ2-2 for the parts outside the CDR3, the full variable domain is GAGVSQSPRYKVAKRGQDVALRCDPISGHVSLFWYQQALGQGPEFLTYFQNEAQLDKSGLPSDRFFAERPEGSVSTLKIQRTQQEDSAVYLCASSLSRVANTGELFFGEGSRLTVL.